This T cell receptor (beta chain) is from a study of vaccination effects on CD4 cells after COVID-19. Across the study: Three patients who were convalescent were sampled early, at day +14, and again late after vaccination. Post-vaccine specimens were collected at a median of 72 days following the second dose. Study-level points and caveats: Few convalescent patients were studied, and early post-infection samples were lacking. Infection-derived and vaccine-derived clones contracted markedly late after vaccination.

V lost 6 bases and J lost 2; bases outside the gene matches: 5. Germline CDR1 and CDR2: MNHNY and SVGAGI (reference sequence). This CDR3 has 14 amino acids. Comment on this clone: What it binds is unknown.

Following 10 days of culture, CD4+ T cells were isolated. From March to December 2020, the person had a SARS-CoV-2 infection that was confirmed by PCR. Two-dose vaccination with either BNT162b2 or mRNA-1273 was given to the participants. The protocol was immunoSEQ multiplex PCR, while the TCRdb copy is restricted to in-frame clones and leaves out a portion. The repertoire includes 35,000 to 55,000 clones, approximately 82% of them detected once, and roughly 3.5% sits in the top ten. This chain connects TRBV6-6 to TRBJ2-3, with 7 bases identical to TRBD2. This clonotype was sampled from a human donor who had a prior SARS-CoV-2 infection. The sample was CD4+ T cells from PBMCs cultured without peptide, taken after COVID-19 vaccination. The CDR3 reads CASSPGLSTDTQYF. The CDR3 DNA sequence: TGTGCCAGCAGCCCGGGACTATCCACAGATACGCAGTATTTT.